Listed below are T cell receptor beta chains from one sample, sequenced in a study of control samples from healthy donors and cancer patients. Using immunoSEQ multiplex PCR, the repertoire was profiled, and TCRdb retains in-frame clones only, with some absent. The data contain about 86,000 clones, 80% to 95% of them singletons. Sequencing used blood. Receptors originate from a woman in her twenties or thirties in good health. Both conserved end residues are part of each CDR3. The D gene is left open where the match is weak. Clone size, where shown, is once, few, many, or a class for clones that have expanded.

clone_size j_call v_call d_call cdr3_nt cdr3_aa
NA TRBJ2-1 TRBV13 NA TGTGCCAGCAGCTTAGCCTGGGGACTCCTCCGGGATGAGCAGTTCTTC CASSLAWGLLRDEQFF
NA TRBJ1-1 TRBV29-1 NA TGCAGCGTCCTAAGGGTAATGAACACTGAAGCTTTCTTT CSVLRVMNTEAFF
once TRBJ2-7 TRBV27 NA TGTGCCAGCAGTTTTTACAGGGGACTTCTTGGAAAGCAGTACTTC CASSFYRGLLGKQYF
once TRBJ2-5 TRBV28 NA TGTGCCAGCAGTTTGGTCGGGGTTCGAGGAGTTGAGACCCAGTACTTC CASSLVGVRGVETQYF
NA TRBJ2-5 TRBV6-1 TRBD2 TGTGCCAGCAGTGATTGGAACCGGGACTATAGAAAGACCCAGTACTTC CASSDWNRDYRKTQYF
NA TRBJ2-1 TRBV24-1 NA TGTGCCACCAGTGATCCCAGCGGCAATGAGCAGTTCTTC CATSDPSGNEQFF
once TRBJ1-6 TRBV4-1 NA TGCGCCAGCAGCCAAGATGACAGAATCTATAATTCACCCCTCCACTTT CASSQDDRIYNSPLHF
NA TRBJ2-2 TRBV10-1 NA TGCGCCAGCAGTGACAGGACAGCTGACACCGGGGAGCTGTTTTTT CASSDRTADTGELFF
NA TRBJ1-6 TRBV11-2 NA TGTGCCAGCAGCTTAGAACTGGGGAATTCACCCCTCCACTTT CASSLELGNSPLHF
NA TRBJ1-4 TRBV5-1 NA TGCGCCAGCAGCTTGCGGCCTGCCGAAAAACTGTTTTTT CASSLRPAEKLFF
NA TRBJ1-2 TRBV12-3/TRBV12-4 NA TGTGCCAGCAGGGTTACAGGGAACTATGGCTACACCTTC CASRVTGNYGYTF
once TRBJ1-2 TRBV6-5 NA TGTGCCAGCCTCAGGGGCCAGATCGACTATGGCTACACCTTC CASLRGQIDYGYTF
NA TRBJ1-5 TRBV6-1 NA TGTGCCAGGACTGTAAGCAATCAGCCCCAGCATTTT CARTVSNQPQHF
few TRBJ1-4 TRBV2 NA TGTGCCAGCAGCCAAACAGATAATGAAAAACTGTTTTTT CASSQTDNEKLFF
NA TRBJ1-2 TRBV9 NA TGTGCCAGCAGCGGGGGTCACGGCTACACCTTC CASSGGHGYTF
NA TRBJ1-5 TRBV6-5 TRBD1 TGTGCCAGCAGCCGACAGGGGGGCCAGCCCCAGCATTTT CASSRQGGQPQHF
NA TRBJ1-5 TRBV18 NA TGTGCCAGCTCACCACGAAGTTTAGGTTTTGACAATCAGCCCCAGCATTTT CASSPRSLGFDNQPQHF
NA TRBJ1-2 TRBV27 NA TGTGCCAGCAGTTTAGGGTCCGGGGGTGGCTATGGCTACACCTTC CASSLGSGGGYGYTF
NA TRBJ2-1 TRBV9 TRBD2 TGTGCCAGCAGCGTAGGGGCGGGGGCCTACAATGAGCAGTTCTTC CASSVGAGAYNEQFF
NA TRBJ1-2 TRBV27 NA TGTGCCAGCAGTTTATCGACAGGAGGAGCCTATGGCTACACCTTC CASSLSTGGAYGYTF
NA TRBJ2-2 TRBV30 NA TGTGCCTGGAGTGTAGGGGGCGGGGAGCTGTTTTTT CAWSVGGGELFF
NA TRBJ1-1 TRBV4-1 NA TGCGCCAGCAGCTTCCGAGCATTCGAGGTAAGGACTGAAGCTTTCTTT CASSFRAFEVRTEAFF
once TRBJ2-1 TRBV5-4 NA TGTGCCAGCAGATTTGGCCCGGACGTAGGGGGACACAATGAGCAGTTCTTC CASRFGPDVGGHNEQFF
NA TRBJ1-4 TRBV20-1 NA TGCAGTGCTAGTAGGCCCCCGGAGGGCGAAAAACTGTTTTTT CSASRPPEGEKLFF
NA TRBJ1-1 TRBV7-8 NA TGTGCCAGCAGCATTCCGGCGGCTGAAGCTTTCTTT CASSIPAAEAFF
few TRBJ1-1 TRBV7-9 NA TGTGCCAGCAGCTTAGTCCCCCGACTTAACACTGAAGCTTTCTTT CASSLVPRLNTEAFF
NA TRBJ1-2 TRBV18 NA TGTGCCAGCTCACTAGAGGACAGTCTTCACTATGGCTACACCTTC CASSLEDSLHYGYTF
NA TRBJ1-2 TRBV18 NA TGTGCCAGCTCACCGTTTCACAGCAGTACCAATAACTATGGCTACACCTTC CASSPFHSSTNNYGYTF
NA TRBJ1-5 TRBV9 NA TGTGCCAGCAGCGCAGGGAGCCATCAGCCCCAGCATTTT CASSAGSHQPQHF
NA TRBJ2-7 TRBV9 NA TGTGCCAGCAGCGTAGCTGGGTTTTCCTACGAGCAGTACTTC CASSVAGFSYEQYF
NA TRBJ1-2 TRBV2 TRBD1 TGTGCCAGCAGGGACAGGGGAGGGAACTATGGCTACACCTTC CASRDRGGNYGYTF
NA TRBJ1-2 TRBV28 NA TGTGCCAGCAGTTTATCCCGAATCCCTAACTATGGCTACACCTTC CASSLSRIPNYGYTF
NA TRBJ1-2 TRBV12-3/TRBV12-4 NA TGTGCCAGCAGCTCAGAATTAAACTATGGCTACACCTTC CASSSELNYGYTF
NA TRBJ1-2 TRBV19 NA TGTGCCAGTAGTATAGATGGGACACCTAAAGGCTACACCTTC CASSIDGTPKGYTF
once TRBJ1-5 TRBV19 NA TGTGCCAGTAGTATCTATGGTGATAGCAATCAGCCCCAGCATTTT CASSIYGDSNQPQHF
NA TRBJ2-2 TRBV1 NA TGCACCAGCAGCCACCCGCTAGCGGAGGGCCTCCACGGGGAGCTGTTTTTT CTSSHPLAEGLHGELFF
NA TRBJ1-1 TRBV16 NA TGTGCCAGCAGCCAATCGGGTGAAGCTTTCTTT CASSQSGEAFF
NA TRBJ2-7 TRBV5-1 TRBD1 TGCGCCAGCAGCTTGGAGGGACAGGGCCTCTACGAGCAGTACTTC CASSLEGQGLYEQYF
NA TRBJ2-1 TRBV27 TRBD2 TGTGCCAGCAGTTTCGGTAGCGGGACCTACAACGAGCAGTTCTTC CASSFGSGTYNEQFF
NA TRBJ2-1 TRBV6-2/TRBV6-3 NA TGTGCCAGCAGTTACAGGTCCCCCTACAATGAGCAGTTCTTC CASSYRSPYNEQFF
NA TRBJ1-6 TRBV4-1 NA TGCGCCAGCAGCCAAGTCGGGGGAGGTTGGGATAATTCACCCCTCCACTTT CASSQVGGGWDNSPLHF
NA TRBJ1-2 TRBV7-9 NA TGTGCCAGCAGCCCCTACCTGGCTAACTATGGCTACACCTTC CASSPYLANYGYTF
NA TRBJ1-1 TRBV18 TRBD1 TGTGCCAGCTCACCCCAGGGACAGATTGAAGCTTTCTTT CASSPQGQIEAFF
NA TRBJ2-3 TRBV6-4 NA TGTGCCAGCAGTGACGCGGGTGGGAGCATAGATACGCAGTATTTT CASSDAGGSIDTQYF
NA TRBJ1-4 TRBV6-6 NA TGTGCCAGCAGTTACTCTTTCACAGGGTGGGATGAAAAACTGTTTTTT CASSYSFTGWDEKLFF
NA TRBJ1-2 TRBV6-1 TRBD1 TGTGCCAGCAGTGAGGGACAGACTATGAACTATGGCTACACCTTC CASSEGQTMNYGYTF
NA TRBJ2-7 TRBV12-2 NA TGTGCAAGTCGCTTAGTTTGGGACTCTCACTACGAGCAGTACTTC CASRLVWDSHYEQYF
NA TRBJ1-4 TRBV21-1 NA TGTGCCAGCAGCAAATCTGAGGAAACAACTAATGAAAAACTGTTTTTT CASSKSEETTNEKLFF
NA TRBJ2-7 TRBV6-6 NA TGTGCCAGCAGTTACGGGGACGGTGGCTACGAGCAGTACTTC CASSYGDGGYEQYF
NA TRBJ1-2 TRBV29-1 NA TGCAGCGTTGATGACGCACGCTTATATGGCTACACCTTC CSVDDARLYGYTF
NA TRBJ2-7 TRBV27 TRBD2 TGTGCCAGCAGTTCATGGGGGGGGAAGGGCTACGAGCAGTACTTC CASSSWGGKGYEQYF
NA TRBJ1-6 TRBV6-4 TRBD1 TGTGCCAGCAGTCAGGGCTGGGACAGGGAGAAATCACCCCTCCACTTT CASSQGWDREKSPLHF
NA TRBJ1-1 TRBV6-1 NA TGTGCCAGCAGACCCCTGGGGGGGGAGGACACTGAAGCTTTCTTT CASRPLGGEDTEAFF
NA TRBJ1-1 TRBV29-1 TRBD1 TGCAGCGTTACACCAACAGGGGTCGGGAACACTGAAGCTTTCTTT CSVTPTGVGNTEAFF
NA TRBJ2-1 TRBV27 NA TGTGCCAGCAGTCCTGGGGCGGCAGGGTGGAACAATGAGCAGTTCTTC CASSPGAAGWNNEQFF